This T cell receptor beta chain stems from a study of T cell responses to AZD1222 COVID-19 vaccine. Comments on this clone: As yet, its antigen is unknown.

V was pared by 2 bases and J by 1 base, with 5 bases between. Germline-derived CDR1 and CDR2 are MGHDK and SYGVNS. The CDR3 runs 13 residues. Study results and caveats: Donors were largely white British and mainly female; clonal diversity was possibly underestimated.

This table comes from immunoSEQ multiplex PCR, and its TCRdb copy is limited to in-frame clones, with some not included. Among about 140,000 clones listed, 70% to 90% were seen once. The specimen comprised peripheral blood, sampled on day 0 of AZD1222 vaccination. The gene calls are TRBV25-1 and TRBJ1-2; D call uncertain. The TCR was taken from an adult in good health. This CDR3 is CASSERSNYGYTF. As DNA, the CDR3 is TGTGCCAGCAGTGAAAGAAGTAACTATGGCTACACCTTC.